The entry below gives a single T cell receptor beta chain sequence along with its context. Its antigen remains unknown. Patients' cancers were locally advanced or metastatic urothelial carcinomas. The data belong to a study of PD-L1 blockade in urothelial cancer. Study as a whole: T cells were recovered from blood samples at a median of roughly 150,000. Regarding the study as a whole: Durable-benefit cases showed more tumor-associated blood clone expansion at 3 weeks.

Profiled with immunoSEQ multiplex PCR; TCRdb holds only in-frame clones, not every one. The repertoire consists of about 14,000 clones, with roughly 90% occurring once and the leading ten covering roughly 15%. Germline V gene lookup returns CDR1 MNHNY and CDR2 SVGAGI (reference sequence). J was trimmed by 4 bases and V by 6 bases; bases with no gene match: 7. The CDR3 is made up of 15 amino acids. The V gene is TRBV6-6, the J gene TRBJ2-1, with 9 bases lining up with TRBD1. This material consisted of PBMCs, taken around atezolizumab (anti-PD-L1) treatment. This clonotype originated in a man between 65 and 85 years old with urothelial cancer. Written as DNA, the CDR3 is TGTGCCAGCAGCTCCCTGGGACAGGGTTACAATGAGCAGTTCTTC. It encodes CASSSLGQGYNEQFF.